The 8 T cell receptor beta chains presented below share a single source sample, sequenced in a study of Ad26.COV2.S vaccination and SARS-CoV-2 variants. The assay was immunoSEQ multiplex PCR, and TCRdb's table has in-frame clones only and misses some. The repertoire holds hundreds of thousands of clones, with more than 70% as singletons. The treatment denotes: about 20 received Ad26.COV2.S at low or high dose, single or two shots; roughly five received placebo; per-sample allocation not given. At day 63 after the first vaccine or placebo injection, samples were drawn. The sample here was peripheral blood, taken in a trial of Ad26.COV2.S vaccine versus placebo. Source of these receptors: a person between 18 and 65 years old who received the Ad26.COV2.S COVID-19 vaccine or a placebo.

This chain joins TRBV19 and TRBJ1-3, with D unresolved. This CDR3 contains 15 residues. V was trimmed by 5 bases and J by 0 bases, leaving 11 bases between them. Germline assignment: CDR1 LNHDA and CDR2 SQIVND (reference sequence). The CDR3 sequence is CASSPQISSGNTIYF. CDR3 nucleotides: TGTGCCAGTAGTCCGCAGATCAGCTCTGGAAACACCATATATTTT.

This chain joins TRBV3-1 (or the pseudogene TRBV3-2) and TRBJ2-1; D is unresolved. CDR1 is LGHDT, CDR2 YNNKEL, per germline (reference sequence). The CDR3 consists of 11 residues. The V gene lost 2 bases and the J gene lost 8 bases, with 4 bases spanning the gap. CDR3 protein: CASSQKDEQFF. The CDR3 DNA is TGTGCCAGCAGCCAAAAGGATGAGCAGTTCTTC.

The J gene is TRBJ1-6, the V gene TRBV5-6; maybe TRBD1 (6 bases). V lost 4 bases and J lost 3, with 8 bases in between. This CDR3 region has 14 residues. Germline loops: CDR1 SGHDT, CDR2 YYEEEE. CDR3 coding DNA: TGTGCCAGCAGCCAGGACAGCTATAATTCACCCCTCCACTTT. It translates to CASSQDSYNSPLHF. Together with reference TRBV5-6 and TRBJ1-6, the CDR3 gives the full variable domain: DAGVTQSPTHLIKTRGQQVTLRCSPKSGHDTVSWYQQALGQGPQFIFQYYEEEERQRGNFPDRFSGHQFPNYSSELNVNALLLGDSALYLCASSQDSYNSPLHFGNGTRLTVT.

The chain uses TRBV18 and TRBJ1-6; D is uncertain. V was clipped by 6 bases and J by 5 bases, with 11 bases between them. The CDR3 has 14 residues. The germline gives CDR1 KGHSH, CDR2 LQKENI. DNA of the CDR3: TGTGCCAGCTCCGGGCTCAGAGATAATTCACCCCTCCACTTT. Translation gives CASSGLRDNSPLHF.

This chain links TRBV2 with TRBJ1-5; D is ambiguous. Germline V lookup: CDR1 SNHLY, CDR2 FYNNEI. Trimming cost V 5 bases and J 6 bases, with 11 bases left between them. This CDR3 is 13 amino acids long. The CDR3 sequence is CASSKGFGQPQHF. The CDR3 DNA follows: TGTGCCAGCAGTAAAGGGTTTGGTCAGCCCCAGCATTTT.

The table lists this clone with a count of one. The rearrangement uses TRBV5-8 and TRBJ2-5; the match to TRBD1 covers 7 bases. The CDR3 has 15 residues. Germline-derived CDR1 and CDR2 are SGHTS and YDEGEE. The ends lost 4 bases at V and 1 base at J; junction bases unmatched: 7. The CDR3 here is CASSKGDRVQETQYF. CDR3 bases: TGTGCCAGCAGCAAAGGCGACAGGGTCCAAGAGACCCAGTACTTC. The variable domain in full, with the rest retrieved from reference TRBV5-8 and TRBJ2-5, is EAGVTQSPTHLIKTRGQQATLRCSPISGHTSVYWYQQALGLGLQFLLWYDEGEERNRGNFPPRFSGRQFPNYSSELNVNALELEDSALYLCASSKGDRVQETQYFGPGTRLLVL.

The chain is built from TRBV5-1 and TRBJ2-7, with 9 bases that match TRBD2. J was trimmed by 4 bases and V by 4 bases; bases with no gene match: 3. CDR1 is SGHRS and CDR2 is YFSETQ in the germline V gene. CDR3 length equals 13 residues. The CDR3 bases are TGCGCCAGCAGCGTTAGCGGGGGTTACGAGCAGTACTTC. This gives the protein CASSVSGGYEQYF.

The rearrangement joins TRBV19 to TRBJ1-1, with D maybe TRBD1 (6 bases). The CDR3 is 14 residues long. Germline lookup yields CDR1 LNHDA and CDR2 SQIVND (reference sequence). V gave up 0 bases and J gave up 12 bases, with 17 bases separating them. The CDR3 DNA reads TGTGCCAGTAGTATAGAAGGGTATCGACAGGAACCTTTCTTT. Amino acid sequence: CASSIEGYRQEPFF.